Detailed here is one T cell receptor (beta chain). These data originate in a study of cytomegalovirus exposure and HLA in healthy donors. PCR was performed using 60 Vbeta and 13 Jbeta primers. In the original workflow: An analysis that came later counted some 81 million unique TCR beta chains, approximately 11 million shared. Generated by immunoSEQ multiplex PCR, the TCRdb table keeps only in-frame clones and is missing some. The V and J calls and the clone size are those of that table, but D and trimming were determined from the DNA. Among approximately 130,000 clones listed, over 75% were seen once. The donors comprised healthy bone marrow donors. Sampled while nominally healthy, donors likely had unrecorded immune exposures. Germline CDR1 SGDLS, CDR2 YYNGEE. This CDR3 has 15 residues. The V end was cut by 4 bases, the J end by 1 base, with 14 bases between.

The TCR originated in a man in his forties or fifties in good health and CMV-seronegative. V is TRBV9 and J is TRBJ2-5, with D perhaps TRBD1 (5 bases). The sequencing input was PBMCs. The CDR3 DNA is TGTGCCAGCAGCCCCCTGGGGCAGATCCAAGAGACCCAGTACTTC. Translated, it gives CASSPLGQIQETQYF.